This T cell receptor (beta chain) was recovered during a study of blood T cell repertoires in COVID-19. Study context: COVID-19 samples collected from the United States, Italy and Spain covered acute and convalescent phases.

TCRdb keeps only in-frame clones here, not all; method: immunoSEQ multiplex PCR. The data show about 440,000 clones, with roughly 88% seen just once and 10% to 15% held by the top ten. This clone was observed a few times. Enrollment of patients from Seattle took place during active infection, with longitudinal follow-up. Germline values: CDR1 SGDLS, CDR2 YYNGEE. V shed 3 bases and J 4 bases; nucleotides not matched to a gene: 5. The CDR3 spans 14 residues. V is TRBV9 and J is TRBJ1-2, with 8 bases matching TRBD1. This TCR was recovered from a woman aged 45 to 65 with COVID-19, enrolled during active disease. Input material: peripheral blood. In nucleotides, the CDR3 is TGTGCCAGCAGCGCAACGACAGGGGCCTATGGCTACACCTTC. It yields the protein CASSATTGAYGYTF.